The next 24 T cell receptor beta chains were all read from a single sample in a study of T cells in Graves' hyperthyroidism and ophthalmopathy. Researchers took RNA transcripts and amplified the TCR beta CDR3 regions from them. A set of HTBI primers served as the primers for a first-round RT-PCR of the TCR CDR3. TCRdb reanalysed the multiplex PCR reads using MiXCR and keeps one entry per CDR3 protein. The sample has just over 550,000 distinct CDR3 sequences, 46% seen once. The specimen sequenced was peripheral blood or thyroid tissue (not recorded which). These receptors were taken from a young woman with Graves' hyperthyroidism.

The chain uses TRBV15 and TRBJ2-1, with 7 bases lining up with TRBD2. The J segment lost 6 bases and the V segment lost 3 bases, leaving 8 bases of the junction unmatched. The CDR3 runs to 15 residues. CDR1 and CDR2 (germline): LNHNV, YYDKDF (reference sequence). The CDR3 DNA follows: TGTGCCACCAGCAGGACTGAACTAGCGTCCAATGAGCAGTTCTTC. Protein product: CATSRTELASNEQFF.

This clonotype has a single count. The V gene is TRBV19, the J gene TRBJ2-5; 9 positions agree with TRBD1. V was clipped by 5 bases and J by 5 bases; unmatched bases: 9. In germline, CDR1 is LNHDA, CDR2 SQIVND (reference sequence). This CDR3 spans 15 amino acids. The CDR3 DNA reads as TGTGCCAGTAGTTTCATAGACAGGGGGGATGAGACCCAGTACTTC. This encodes CASSFIDRGDETQYF.

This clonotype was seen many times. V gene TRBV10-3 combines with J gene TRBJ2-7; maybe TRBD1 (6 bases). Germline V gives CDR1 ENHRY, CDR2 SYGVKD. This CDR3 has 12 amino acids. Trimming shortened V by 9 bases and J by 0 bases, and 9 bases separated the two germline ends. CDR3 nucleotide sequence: TGTGCCATAAAACAGGGCTCCTACGAGCAGTACTTC. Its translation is CAIKQGSYEQYF.

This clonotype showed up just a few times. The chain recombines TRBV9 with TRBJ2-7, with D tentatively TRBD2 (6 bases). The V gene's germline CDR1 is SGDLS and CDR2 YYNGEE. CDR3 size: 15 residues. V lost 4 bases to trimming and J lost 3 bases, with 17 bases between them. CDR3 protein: CASSLAAGYGYEQYF. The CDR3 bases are TGTGCCAGCAGCTTAGCGGCAGGGTACGGCTACGAGCAGTACTTC. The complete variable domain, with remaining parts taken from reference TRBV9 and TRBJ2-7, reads DSGVTQTPKHLITATGQRVTLRCSPRSGDLSVYWYQQSLDQGLQFLIQYYNGEERAKGNILERFSAQQFPDLHSELNLSSLELGDSALYFCASSLAAGYGYEQYFGPGTRLTVT.

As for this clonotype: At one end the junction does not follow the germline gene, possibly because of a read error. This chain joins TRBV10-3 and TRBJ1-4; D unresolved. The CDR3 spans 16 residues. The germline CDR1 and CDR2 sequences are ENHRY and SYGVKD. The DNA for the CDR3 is TGTGCCACCAGTGAGTCCGGGGTCGCAACTGATGAAAAACTGTTTTTT. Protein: CATSESGVATDEKLFF.

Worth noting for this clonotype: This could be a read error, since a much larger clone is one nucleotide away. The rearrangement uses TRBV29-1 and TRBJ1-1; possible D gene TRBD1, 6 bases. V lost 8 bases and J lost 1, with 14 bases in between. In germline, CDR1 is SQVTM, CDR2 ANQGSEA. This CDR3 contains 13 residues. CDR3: CSWKGGQNTEAFF. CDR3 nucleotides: TGCAGCTGGAAGGGGGGCCAGAACACTGAAGCTTTCTTT. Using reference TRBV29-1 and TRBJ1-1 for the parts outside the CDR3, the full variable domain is SAVISQKPSRDICQRGTSLTIQCQVDSQVTMMFWYRQQPGQSLTLIATANQGSEATYESGFVIDKFPISRPNLTFSTLTVSNMSPEDSSIYLCSWKGGQNTEAFFGQGTRLTVV.

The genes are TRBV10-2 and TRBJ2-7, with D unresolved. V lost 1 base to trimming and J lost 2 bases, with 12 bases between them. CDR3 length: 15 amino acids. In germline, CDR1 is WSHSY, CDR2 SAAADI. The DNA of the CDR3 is TGCGCCAGCAGTGAGTGGGCAGACACAGCCTACGAGCAGTACTTC. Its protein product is CASSEWADTAYEQYF.

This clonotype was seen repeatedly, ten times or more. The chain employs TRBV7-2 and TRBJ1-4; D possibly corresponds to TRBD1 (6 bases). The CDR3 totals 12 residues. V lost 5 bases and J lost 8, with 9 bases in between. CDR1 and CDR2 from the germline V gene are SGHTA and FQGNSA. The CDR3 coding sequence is TGTGCCAGCAGCCAGGGGACAGAAAAACTGTTTTTT. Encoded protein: CASSQGTEKLFF. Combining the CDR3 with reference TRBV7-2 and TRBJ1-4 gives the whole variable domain GAGVSQSPSNKVTEKGKDVELRCDPISGHTALYWYRQSLGQGLEFLIYFQGNSAPDKSGLPSDRFSAERTGGSVSTLTIQRTQQEDSAVYLCASSQGTEKLFFGSGTQLSVL.

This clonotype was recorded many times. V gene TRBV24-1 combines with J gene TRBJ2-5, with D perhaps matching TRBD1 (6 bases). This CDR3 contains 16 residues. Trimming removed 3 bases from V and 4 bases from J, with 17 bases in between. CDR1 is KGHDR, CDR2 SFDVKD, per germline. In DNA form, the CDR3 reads TGTGCCACCAGTGATCGGGACACAGACCTTCGAGAGACCCAGTACTTC. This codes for CATSDRDTDLRETQYF.

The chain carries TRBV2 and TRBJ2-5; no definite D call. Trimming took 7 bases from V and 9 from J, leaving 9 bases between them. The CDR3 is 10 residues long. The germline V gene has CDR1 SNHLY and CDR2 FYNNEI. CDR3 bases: TGTGCCAGCATTAACCGGGCCCAGTACTTC. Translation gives CASINRAQYF. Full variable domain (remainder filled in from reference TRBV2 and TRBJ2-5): EPEVTQTPSHQVTQMGQEVILRCVPISNHLYFYWYRQILGQKVEFLVSFYNNEISEKSEIFDDQFSVERPDGSNFTLKIRSTKLEDSAMYFCASINRAQYFGPGTRLLVL.

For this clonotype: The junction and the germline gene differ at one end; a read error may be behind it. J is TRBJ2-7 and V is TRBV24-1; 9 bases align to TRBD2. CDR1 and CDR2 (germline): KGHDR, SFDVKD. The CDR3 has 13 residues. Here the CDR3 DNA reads TGTGCCAGCAGTCTAGCGGGACTCTACGAGCGGTACTTC. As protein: CASSLAGLYERYF.

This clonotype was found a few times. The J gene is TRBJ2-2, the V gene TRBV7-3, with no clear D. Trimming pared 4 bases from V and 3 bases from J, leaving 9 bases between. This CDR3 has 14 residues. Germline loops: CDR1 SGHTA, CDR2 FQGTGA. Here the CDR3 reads CASSSARDTGELFF. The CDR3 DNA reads TGTGCCAGCAGCTCGGCACGTGACACCGGGGAGCTGTTTTTT.

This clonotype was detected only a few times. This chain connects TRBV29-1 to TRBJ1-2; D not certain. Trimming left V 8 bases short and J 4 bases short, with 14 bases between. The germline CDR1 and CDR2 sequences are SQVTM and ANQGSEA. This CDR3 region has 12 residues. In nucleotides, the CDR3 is TGCAGCTTGGATCTGGGTGGCTATGGCTACACCTTC. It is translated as CSLDLGGYGYTF. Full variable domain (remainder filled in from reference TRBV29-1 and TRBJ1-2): SAVISQKPSRDICQRGTSLTIQCQVDSQVTMMFWYRQQPGQSLTLIATANQGSEATYESGFVIDKFPISRPNLTFSTLTVSNMSPEDSSIYLCSLDLGGYGYTFGSGTRLTVV.

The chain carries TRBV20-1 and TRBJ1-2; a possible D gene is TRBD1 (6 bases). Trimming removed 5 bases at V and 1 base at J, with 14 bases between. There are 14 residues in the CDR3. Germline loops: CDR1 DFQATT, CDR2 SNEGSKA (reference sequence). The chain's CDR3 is CSAPPGDINYGYTF. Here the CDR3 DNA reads TGCAGTGCTCCCCCAGGGGATATTAACTATGGCTACACCTTC.

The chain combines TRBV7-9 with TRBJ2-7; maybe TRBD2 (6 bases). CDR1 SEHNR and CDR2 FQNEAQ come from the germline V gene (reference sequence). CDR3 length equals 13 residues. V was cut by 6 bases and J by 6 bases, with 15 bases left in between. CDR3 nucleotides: TGTGCCAGCAGGAACAGGTACGGGGGCGAGCAGTACTTC. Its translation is CASRNRYGGEQYF.

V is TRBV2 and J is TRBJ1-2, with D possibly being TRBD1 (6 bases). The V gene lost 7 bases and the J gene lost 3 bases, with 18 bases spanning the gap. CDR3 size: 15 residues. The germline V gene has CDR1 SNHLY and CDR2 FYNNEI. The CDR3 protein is CASIQRRGADYGYTF. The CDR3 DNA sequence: TGTGCCAGCATCCAAAGGCGGGGGGCGGACTATGGCTACACCTTC.

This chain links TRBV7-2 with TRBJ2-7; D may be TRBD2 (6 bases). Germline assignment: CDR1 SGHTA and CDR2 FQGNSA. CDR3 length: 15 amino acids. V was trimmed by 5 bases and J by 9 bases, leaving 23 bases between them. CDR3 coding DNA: TGTGCCAGCAGCGGAGATAGCGGAAGGGCTCCCGGGCAGTACTTC. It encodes CASSGDSGRAPGQYF.

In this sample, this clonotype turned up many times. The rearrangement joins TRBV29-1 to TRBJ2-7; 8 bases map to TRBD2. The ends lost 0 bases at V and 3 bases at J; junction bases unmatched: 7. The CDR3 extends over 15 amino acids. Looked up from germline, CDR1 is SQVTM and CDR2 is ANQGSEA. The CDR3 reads CSVEERGALHYEQYF. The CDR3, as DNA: TGCAGCGTTGAAGAGCGGGGGGCCCTCCACTACGAGCAGTACTTC.

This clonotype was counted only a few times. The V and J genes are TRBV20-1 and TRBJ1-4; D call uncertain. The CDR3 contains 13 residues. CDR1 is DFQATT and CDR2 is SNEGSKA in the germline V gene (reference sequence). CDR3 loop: CSLLEEGYEKLFF. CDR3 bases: TGCAGCCTCTTGGAGGAAGGGTACGAAAAACTGTTTTTT.

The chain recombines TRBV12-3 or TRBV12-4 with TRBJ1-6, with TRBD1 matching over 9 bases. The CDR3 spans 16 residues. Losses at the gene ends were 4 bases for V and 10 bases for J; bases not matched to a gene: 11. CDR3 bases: TGTGCCAGCAGTTACGCCGGTGGGACAGGGTACTCACCCCTCCACTTT. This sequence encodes CASSYAGGTGYSPLHF.

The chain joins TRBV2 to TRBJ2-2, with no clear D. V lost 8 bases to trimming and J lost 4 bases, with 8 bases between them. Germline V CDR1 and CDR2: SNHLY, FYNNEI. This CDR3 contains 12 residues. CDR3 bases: TGTGCCAGCGTTGTTGGCACCGGGGAGCTGTTTTTT. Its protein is CASVVGTGELFF.

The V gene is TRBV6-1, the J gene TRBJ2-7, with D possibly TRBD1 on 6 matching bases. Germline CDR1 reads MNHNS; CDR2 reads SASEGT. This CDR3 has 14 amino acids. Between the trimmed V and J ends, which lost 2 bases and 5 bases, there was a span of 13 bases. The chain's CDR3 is CASSEYRESNEQYF. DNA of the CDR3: TGTGCCAGCAGTGAATACAGGGAATCCAACGAGCAGTACTTC.

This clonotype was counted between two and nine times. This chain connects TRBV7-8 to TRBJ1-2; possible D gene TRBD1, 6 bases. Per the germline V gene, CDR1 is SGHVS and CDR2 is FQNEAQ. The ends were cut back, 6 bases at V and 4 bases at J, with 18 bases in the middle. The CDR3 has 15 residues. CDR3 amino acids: CASSFGKGDGYGYTF. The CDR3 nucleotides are TGTGCCAGCAGTTTCGGGAAGGGGGATGGCTATGGCTACACCTTC.

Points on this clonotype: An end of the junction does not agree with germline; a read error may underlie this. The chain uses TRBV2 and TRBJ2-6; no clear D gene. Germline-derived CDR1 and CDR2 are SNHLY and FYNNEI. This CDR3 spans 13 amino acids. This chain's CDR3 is CASSEYGTNVLTF. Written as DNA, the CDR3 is TGTGCCAGCAGTGAGTATGGGACCAACGTCCTGACTTTC.